This TCR beta chain was sequenced in a study of blood T cells in healthy people across ages. Study-level points and caveats: There were more naive CD4+ cells and higher diversity in long-lived donors than in aged donors.

A remark on this clonotype: Its antigen is still unknown.

In germline, CDR1 is SEHNR, CDR2 FQNEAQ (reference sequence). V lost 3 bases and J 3 bases, leaving 15 bases between the germline ends. The CDR3 is 15 residues long. For the second PCR, which ran for roughly 7 to 11 cycles, a sample-barcoded 5' primer and a J-beta primer mix were used. The template-switch adaptor was a 5' adaptor with 12 random nucleotides. It tagged each cDNA molecule. MiXCR, applied by TCRdb to the 5' RACE reads, yields one record per CDR3 protein. The profile shows some 750,000 distinct CDR3 sequences, 22% of them singletons. Input material: blood. The chain joins TRBV7-9 to TRBJ2-7; possibly TRBD1 or TRBD2 for D (7 bases each). This TCR came from a man between 65 and 85 years old in good health. CDR3 in amino acids: CASSLGEGAIYEQYF. The CDR3, as DNA: TGTGCCAGCAGCTTGGGGGAGGGGGCAATCTACGAGCAGTACTTC.